This T cell receptor (beta chain) comes out of a study of CD8+CD57+ T cells in acquired aplastic anemia. Study background: Roughly 3 ug was the average amount of DNA from sorted CD4+ and CD8+ cells. Healthy donors gave approximately 10 million reads on average for CD4+ cells. Overall study findings and caveats: No significant patient-versus-control difference appeared in CD8+ Simpson's diversity. Roughly 31 CD8+ CDR3 sequences were shared between patients and controls.

There are a few counts of this clonotype. Its antigen is still unknown. This CDR3 has 14 amino acids. V dropped 6 bases and J dropped 1 base, with 10 bases sitting between them. Germline CDR1 ENHRY, CDR2 SYGVKD. The use of genomic DNA as template underpinned the TCR beta VDJ and CDR3 profiling. TCRdb passed the reads through MiXCR, listing each CDR3 protein once. Of about 190,000 distinct CDR3 sequences in the sample, approximately 52% are singletons; the top ten hold more than 15%. The V and J genes are TRBV10-3 and TRBJ1-5; unclear D gene. The TCR was taken from a human donor in good health, serving as a control. Sequences were obtained from sorted CD4+, CD8+, or CD8+CD57+ T cells (not recorded which) from PBMCs. CDR3: CAISDQGSNQPQHF. In DNA, the CDR3 is TGTGCCATCAGCGACCAAGGCAGCAATCAGCCCCAGCATTTT.